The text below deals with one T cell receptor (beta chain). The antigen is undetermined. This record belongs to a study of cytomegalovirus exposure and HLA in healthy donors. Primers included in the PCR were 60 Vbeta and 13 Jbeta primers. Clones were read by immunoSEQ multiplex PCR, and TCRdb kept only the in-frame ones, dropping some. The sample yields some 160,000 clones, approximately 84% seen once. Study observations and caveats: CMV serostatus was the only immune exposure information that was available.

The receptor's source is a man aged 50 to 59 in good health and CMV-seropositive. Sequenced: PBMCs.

DNA of the CDR3: TGTGCCAGCAGTTTCCGGCAGGGATCGAGGACCGGGGAGCTGTTTTTT. As protein: CASSFRQGSRTGELFF. The chain employs TRBV27 and TRBJ2-2; perhaps TRBD1 as D (5 bases). Trimming cost V 3 bases and J 5 bases, with 16 bases left between them. The CDR3 runs 16 residues. The germline gives CDR1 MNHEY, CDR2 SMNVEV (reference sequence).